Listed below are T cell receptor beta chains from one sample, sequenced in a study of blood T cell repertoires in COVID-19. Sequencing was performed with immunoSEQ multiplex PCR; in TCRdb, only in-frame clones are kept and a portion is missing. Of about 98,000 clones listed, roughly four fifths are singletons. The sample comprised peripheral blood. These receptors all come from a man in his fifties or sixties with acute or convalescent COVID-19. The CDR3 runs from the conserved cysteine through the conserved F or W. D genes are given only for firm matches. Clone size is not always given. Where it is, it says once, few, many or a class for expanded clones.

d_call: TRBD1; cdr3_length: 19; v_call: TRBV3-1/TRBV3-2; clone_size: NA; j_call: TRBJ2-2; cdr3_nt: TGTGCCAGCAGCCAAGTGTACCCCCAGGGGGCCCGGAGGGCCGGGGAGCTGTTTTTT; cdr3_aa: CASSQVYPQGARRAGELFF
d_call: NA; cdr3_length: 13; v_call: TRBV10-1; clone_size: NA; j_call: TRBJ2-4; cdr3_nt: TGCGCCAGCAGTGGGTCTACAGGTGGTATTCAGTACTTC; cdr3_aa: CASSGSTGGIQYF
d_call: NA; cdr3_length: 16; v_call: TRBV27; clone_size: NA; j_call: TRBJ1-5; cdr3_nt: TGTGCCAGCAGTTTAAACTCCATGATGTCCAATCAGCCCCAGCATTTT; cdr3_aa: CASSLNSMMSNQPQHF
d_call: NA; cdr3_length: 13; v_call: TRBV12-3/TRBV12-4; clone_size: once; j_call: TRBJ2-7; cdr3_nt: TGTGCCAGCAGTCCCCGCAGGTTCTACGAGCAGTACTTC; cdr3_aa: CASSPRRFYEQYF
d_call: TRBD1; cdr3_length: 15; v_call: TRBV9; clone_size: NA; j_call: TRBJ1-1; cdr3_nt: TGTGCCAGCAGCGTGGGGGGACAGTTGAACACTGAAGCTTTCTTT; cdr3_aa: CASSVGGQLNTEAFF
d_call: NA; cdr3_length: 13; v_call: TRBV18; clone_size: NA; j_call: TRBJ2-3; cdr3_nt: TGTGCCAGCTCACCACCGGCCACAGATACGCAGTATTTT; cdr3_aa: CASSPPATDTQYF
d_call: NA; cdr3_length: 16; v_call: TRBV25-1; clone_size: NA; j_call: TRBJ1-1; cdr3_nt: TGTGCCAGCAGCCCCGCGACAGCAAAAATGAACACTGAAGCTTTCTTT; cdr3_aa: CASSPATAKMNTEAFF
d_call: NA; cdr3_length: 14; v_call: TRBV27; clone_size: NA; j_call: TRBJ1-2; cdr3_nt: TGTGCCAGCAGTTTAATACAGGGTGTTGGTGGCTACACCTTC; cdr3_aa: CASSLIQGVGGYTF
d_call: NA; cdr3_length: 18; v_call: TRBV6-1; clone_size: once; j_call: TRBJ1-3; cdr3_nt: TGTGCCAGCAGTGAGTTCCTGATTGGGGGCAGCTCTGGAAACACCATATATTTT; cdr3_aa: CASSEFLIGGSSGNTIYF
d_call: NA; cdr3_length: 12; v_call: TRBV2; clone_size: NA; j_call: TRBJ2-5; cdr3_nt: TGTGCCAGCAGGTATAGCCAAGAGACCCAGTACTTC; cdr3_aa: CASRYSQETQYF
d_call: TRBD2; cdr3_length: 14; v_call: TRBV7-2; clone_size: few; j_call: TRBJ2-3; cdr3_nt: TGTGCCAGCAGTTATAGCGGGAGCACAGATACGCAGTATTTT; cdr3_aa: CASSYSGSTDTQYF
d_call: NA; cdr3_length: 13; v_call: TRBV12-5; clone_size: NA; j_call: TRBJ1-2; cdr3_nt: TGTGCTAGTGGTAGAACTCCCTTCTATGGCTACACCTTC; cdr3_aa: CASGRTPFYGYTF
d_call: TRBD2; cdr3_length: 14; v_call: TRBV24-1; clone_size: NA; j_call: TRBJ2-3; cdr3_nt: TGTGCCACCGCACCTAGCGGTAGCGCAGATACGCAGTATTTT; cdr3_aa: CATAPSGSADTQYF
d_call: TRBD1; cdr3_length: 13; v_call: TRBV12-3/TRBV12-4; clone_size: NA; j_call: TRBJ1-2; cdr3_nt: TGTGCCAGCGGGCCAGGGGGTCACTATGGCTACACCTTC; cdr3_aa: CASGPGGHYGYTF
d_call: NA; cdr3_length: 14; v_call: TRBV6-2/TRBV6-3; clone_size: NA; j_call: TRBJ1-1; cdr3_nt: TGTGCCAGCAGTTACGGGCGGGGGGTCACTGAAGCTTTCTTT; cdr3_aa: CASSYGRGVTEAFF
d_call: TRBD1; cdr3_length: 14; v_call: TRBV11-2; clone_size: NA; j_call: TRBJ2-1; cdr3_nt: TGTGCCAGCAGCTTAAAGGGTCCCAGGACAGGGCAGTTCTTC; cdr3_aa: CASSLKGPRTGQFF
d_call: TRBD1; cdr3_length: 14; v_call: TRBV19; clone_size: NA; j_call: TRBJ1-4; cdr3_nt: TGTGCCAGTCACCGGGACAGGGGGCTCGGAAAACTGTTTTTT; cdr3_aa: CASHRDRGLGKLFF
d_call: NA; cdr3_length: 15; v_call: TRBV6-1; clone_size: NA; j_call: TRBJ1-2; cdr3_nt: TGTGCCAGCAGTGAGTGGGGGGAAGGGGTCTATGGCTACACCTTC; cdr3_aa: CASSEWGEGVYGYTF
d_call: TRBD2; cdr3_length: 16; v_call: TRBV11-3; clone_size: NA; j_call: TRBJ2-1; cdr3_nt: TGTGCCAGCAGTACCTCGGGACTAGCGGTTCACAATGAGCAGTTCTTC; cdr3_aa: CASSTSGLAVHNEQFF
d_call: TRBD1; cdr3_length: 16; v_call: TRBV4-2; clone_size: NA; j_call: TRBJ2-1; cdr3_nt: TGTGCCAGCAGCCGGTCCGACAGGGGGAACTCCAATGAGCAGTTCTTC; cdr3_aa: CASSRSDRGNSNEQFF
d_call: TRBD1; cdr3_length: 15; v_call: TRBV6-5; clone_size: NA; j_call: TRBJ1-1; cdr3_nt: TGTGCCAGCAGGCCCGGGACAGGGGGCTTGGCTGAAGCTTTCTTT; cdr3_aa: CASRPGTGGLAEAFF
d_call: TRBD1; cdr3_length: 15; v_call: TRBV7-6; clone_size: NA; j_call: TRBJ1-1; cdr3_nt: TGTGCCAGCAGCAAAACAGGGGATGGTAACACTGAAGCTTTCTTT; cdr3_aa: CASSKTGDGNTEAFF
d_call: NA; cdr3_length: 13; v_call: TRBV7-9; clone_size: NA; j_call: TRBJ1-6; cdr3_nt: TGTGCCAGCAGGACACAGGGAAGGACACCCCTCCACTTT; cdr3_aa: CASRTQGRTPLHF
d_call: NA; cdr3_length: 14; v_call: TRBV5-6; clone_size: NA; j_call: TRBJ1-1; cdr3_nt: TGTGCCAGCAGCTTTGGGCCGATAGGCACTGAAGCTTTCTTT; cdr3_aa: CASSFGPIGTEAFF
d_call: NA; cdr3_length: 14; v_call: TRBV18; clone_size: NA; j_call: TRBJ1-1; cdr3_nt: TGTGCCAGCTCACCGGACTTTTCGAACACTGAAGCTTTCTTT; cdr3_aa: CASSPDFSNTEAFF
d_call: TRBD1; cdr3_length: 15; v_call: TRBV24-1; clone_size: NA; j_call: TRBJ2-5; cdr3_nt: TGTGCCACCAGTGACCCCAGGACAGGAGCAGAGACCCAGTACTTC; cdr3_aa: CATSDPRTGAETQYF
d_call: TRBD2; cdr3_length: 14; v_call: TRBV7-8; clone_size: NA; j_call: TRBJ2-5; cdr3_nt: TGTGCCAGCAGCTTAGGGGAGGGGCTTCAGACCCAGTACTTC; cdr3_aa: CASSLGEGLQTQYF
d_call: TRBD2; cdr3_length: 13; v_call: TRBV3-1/TRBV3-2; clone_size: NA; j_call: TRBJ2-3; cdr3_nt: TGTGCCAGCATCGCGGGAGGGGGAGATACGCAGTATTTT; cdr3_aa: CASIAGGGDTQYF
d_call: TRBD1; cdr3_length: 18; v_call: TRBV10-2; clone_size: few; j_call: TRBJ1-5; cdr3_nt: TGCGCCAGCAGTGAGTCAGGGGTGACAGGGAGATTTAATCAGCCCCAGCATTTT; cdr3_aa: CASSESGVTGRFNQPQHF
d_call: NA; cdr3_length: 13; v_call: TRBV12-3/TRBV12-4; clone_size: once; j_call: TRBJ1-1; cdr3_nt: TGTGCCAGCAGTCCCCAGGGGAACACTGAAGCTTTCTTT; cdr3_aa: CASSPQGNTEAFF
d_call: TRBD2; cdr3_length: 14; v_call: TRBV7-2; clone_size: once; j_call: TRBJ2-3; cdr3_nt: TGTGCCAGCAGCTTGGGGACTAGGGGGGATACGCAGTATTTT; cdr3_aa: CASSLGTRGDTQYF
d_call: TRBD2; cdr3_length: 14; v_call: TRBV6-1; clone_size: NA; j_call: TRBJ2-2; cdr3_nt: TGTGCCAGCAGTGGGGGGGGGTACACCGGGGAGCTGTTTTTT; cdr3_aa: CASSGGGYTGELFF
d_call: NA; cdr3_length: 12; v_call: TRBV12-3/TRBV12-4; clone_size: once; j_call: TRBJ1-5; cdr3_nt: TGTGCCAGCGCCGGTCGCAATCAGCCCCAGCATTTT; cdr3_aa: CASAGRNQPQHF
d_call: NA; cdr3_length: 14; v_call: TRBV30; clone_size: NA; j_call: TRBJ2-7; cdr3_nt: TGTGTCTGGAGTCCTTGGACTGGATCGGGGGAGCAGTACTTC; cdr3_aa: CVWSPWTGSGEQYF
d_call: TRBD1; cdr3_length: 15; v_call: TRBV18; clone_size: NA; j_call: TRBJ2-3; cdr3_nt: TGTGCCAGCTCATCGACAGGGGGCAGGACAGATACGCAGTATTTT; cdr3_aa: CASSSTGGRTDTQYF
d_call: NA; cdr3_length: 15; v_call: TRBV18; clone_size: NA; j_call: TRBJ2-3; cdr3_nt: TGTGCCAGCTCACCATATTCCAGGGGAACAGATACGCAGTATTTT; cdr3_aa: CASSPYSRGTDTQYF
d_call: NA; cdr3_length: 14; v_call: TRBV5-1; clone_size: NA; j_call: TRBJ2-1; cdr3_nt: TGCGCCAGCAGCTACCCGGGAGCTTACAATGAGCAGTTCTTC; cdr3_aa: CASSYPGAYNEQFF
d_call: TRBD2; cdr3_length: 13; v_call: TRBV6-5; clone_size: many; j_call: TRBJ2-5; cdr3_nt: TGTGCCAGCAACTGGGGGGGCCAAGAGACCCAGTACTTC; cdr3_aa: CASNWGGQETQYF
d_call: NA; cdr3_length: 13; v_call: TRBV6-5; clone_size: NA; j_call: TRBJ1-4; cdr3_nt: TGTGCCAGCAGCCCGGACTTGGAGGGAAAACTGTTTTTT; cdr3_aa: CASSPDLEGKLFF
d_call: TRBD1; cdr3_length: 13; v_call: TRBV6-5; clone_size: once; j_call: TRBJ1-5; cdr3_nt: TGTGCCAGCAGAGGACAGGGGTATCAGCCCCAGCATTTT; cdr3_aa: CASRGQGYQPQHF
d_call: NA; cdr3_length: 14; v_call: TRBV12-1; clone_size: once; j_call: TRBJ1-1; cdr3_nt: TGTGCCAGCAGCTTTAGGTTCATACGAGGTGAAGCTTTCTTT; cdr3_aa: CASSFRFIRGEAFF
d_call: NA; cdr3_length: 15; v_call: TRBV30; clone_size: NA; j_call: TRBJ2-2; cdr3_nt: TGTGCCTGTAAAAGTGGACTACTTAACACCGGGGAGCTGTTTTTT; cdr3_aa: CACKSGLLNTGELFF
d_call: TRBD2; cdr3_length: 14; v_call: TRBV6-5; clone_size: NA; j_call: TRBJ2-3; cdr3_nt: TGTGCCAGCACAAGTAGCGGGGGAACAGATACGCAGTATTTT; cdr3_aa: CASTSSGGTDTQYF
d_call: NA; cdr3_length: 13; v_call: TRBV27; clone_size: NA; j_call: TRBJ1-5; cdr3_nt: TGTGCCAGCAGTTTAACACTAAATCAGCCCCAGCATTTT; cdr3_aa: CASSLTLNQPQHF
d_call: NA; cdr3_length: 17; v_call: TRBV27; clone_size: NA; j_call: TRBJ1-4; cdr3_nt: TGTGCCAGCAGAGGTGACAGGCCCCAGCCGCTTAATGAAAAACTGTTTTTT; cdr3_aa: CASRGDRPQPLNEKLFF
d_call: TRBD1; cdr3_length: 17; v_call: TRBV29-1; clone_size: NA; j_call: TRBJ1-1; cdr3_nt: TGCAGCGTTGACCTCAGGGGATCAGGACAGGGAATCACTGAAGCTTTCTTT; cdr3_aa: CSVDLRGSGQGITEAFF
d_call: TRBD1; cdr3_length: 14; v_call: TRBV30; clone_size: NA; j_call: TRBJ2-3; cdr3_nt: TGTGCCTGGAGTGAGACAGGGGGCACAGATACGCAGTATTTT; cdr3_aa: CAWSETGGTDTQYF
d_call: NA; cdr3_length: 13; v_call: TRBV14; clone_size: NA; j_call: TRBJ2-3; cdr3_nt: TGTGCCAGCAGCCGGGCCCTCACAGATACGCAGTATTTT; cdr3_aa: CASSRALTDTQYF
d_call: TRBD1; cdr3_length: 16; v_call: TRBV19; clone_size: NA; j_call: TRBJ1-5; cdr3_nt: TGTGCCAGTAGTCCCCGGGACAGGGGGTTCGGTCAGCCCCAGCATTTT; cdr3_aa: CASSPRDRGFGQPQHF
d_call: TRBD2; cdr3_length: 17; v_call: TRBV29-1; clone_size: NA; j_call: TRBJ2-3; cdr3_nt: TGCAGCGTGAATGGGGCTAGCGGGGGGTTGAGCACAGATACGCAGTATTTT; cdr3_aa: CSVNGASGGLSTDTQYF
d_call: TRBD1; cdr3_length: 14; v_call: TRBV5-1; clone_size: NA; j_call: TRBJ2-5; cdr3_nt: TGCGCCAGCAGCGGATATCAGGGGGAAGAGACCCAGTACTTC; cdr3_aa: CASSGYQGEETQYF
d_call: NA; cdr3_length: 14; v_call: TRBV27; clone_size: NA; j_call: TRBJ1-1; cdr3_nt: TGTGCCAGCAGTTTAAGGGAGGGAAGCACTGAAGCTTTCTTT; cdr3_aa: CASSLREGSTEAFF
d_call: TRBD2; cdr3_length: 15; v_call: TRBV3-1/TRBV3-2; clone_size: NA; j_call: TRBJ2-5; cdr3_nt: TGTGCCAGCAGCCGTGGACTAGCGGGGACAGAGACCCAGTACTTC; cdr3_aa: CASSRGLAGTETQYF
d_call: NA; cdr3_length: 14; v_call: TRBV5-1; clone_size: NA; j_call: TRBJ2-5; cdr3_nt: TGCGCCAGCAGCTTGGGCAGCGTTGAAGAGACCCAGTACTTC; cdr3_aa: CASSLGSVEETQYF